This TCR beta chain was sequenced for a study of follicular helper T cells after annual influenza vaccination. Adults were given seasonal inactivated influenza vaccine, and blood CD4 subsets were sorted before and after vaccination. The protocol was immunoSEQ multiplex PCR, while the TCRdb copy is restricted to in-frame clones and leaves out a portion. The table lists approximately 11,000 clones, 80% to 85% of them singletons. Germline lookup yields CDR1 PRHDT and CDR2 FYEKMQ (reference sequence). The CDR3 spans 16 residues. V gave up 5 bases and J gave up 6 bases, with 23 bases separating them. Sequencing used CXCR5- memory CD4+ T cells sorted from blood, obtained 6 weeks after influenza vaccination. This chain uses TRBV13 with TRBJ2-7; perhaps TRBD1 as D (5 bases). The TCR comes from an adult who received the influenza vaccine. Here the CDR3 reads CASSQGVPLGTTEQYF. CDR3 in DNA: TGTGCCAGCAGCCAAGGGGTCCCTCTGGGTACCACCGAGCAGTACTTC. Combining the CDR3 with reference TRBV13 and TRBJ2-7 gives the whole variable domain AAGVIQSPRHLIKEKRETATLKCYPIPRHDTVYWYQQGPGQDPQFLISFYEKMQSDKGSIPDRFSAQQFSDYHSELNMSSLELGDSALYFCASSQGVPLGTTEQYFGPGTRLTVT.